This TCR beta chain was found in a study of identifying expanded T cells in peripheral blood. Sequenced by immunoSEQ multiplex PCR; TCRdb stores in-frame clones only, minus some. Among under 120,000 clones listed, approximately 90% were seen once. The CDR3 is 14 amino acids. Germline V gene data show CDR1 as SGHTA and CDR2 as FQGNSA. Trimming left V 1 base short and J 1 base short, with 7 bases between. Collection occurred without any documented infections or immune events in donors. Broader study findings: Technical replicates showed about 1.1 changed clones; two weeks approximately 16; four weeks 19. Roughly two-week clone count variance significantly increased as total template count grew.

A note on this clone: Antigen specificity is unknown.

V and J are TRBV7-2 and TRBJ1-1; D may be TRBD1 (6 bases). The source material was blood. The TCR was taken from a person aged 18 to 69 in good health. The CDR3 DNA reads as TGTGCCAGCAGCTTAGACAGGGAGAACACTGAAGCTTTCTTT. Amino acid sequence: CASSLDRENTEAFF.